A selection of T cell receptor beta chains follows, all from one sample in a study of radiation and T cells in renal cell carcinoma. TCRdb's table, derived via immunoSEQ multiplex PCR, lists solely in-frame clones and lacks some. Among approximately 140,000 clones, 83% were seen once, and the ten largest hold 20% to 25%. Sample: blood, taken from a patient whose treatment included radiotherapy and nephrectomy. All receptors come from a woman aged 50 to 65 with renal cell carcinoma. The CDR3 runs from the conserved cysteine through the conserved F or W. Each record gives: D gene, J gene, V gene, clone size, CDR3 protein, CDR3 DNA. D genes are given only for firm matches. Clone sizes are given selectively: once, few, many, or a class where the clone is expanded.

>NA|TRBJ1-2|TRBV6-5|NA
CASSYSRGYGYTF
TGTGCCAGCAGTTACTCGAGGGGGTATGGCTACACCTTC
>TRBD1|TRBJ1-2|TRBV5-6|NA
CASSLATGGGYTF
TGTGCCAGCAGCTTGGCGACAGGGGGAGGCTACACCTTC
>TRBD2|TRBJ2-1|TRBV4-3|NA
CASSPTSAISYEQFF
TGCGCCAGCAGCCCCACTAGCGCGATATCCTATGAGCAGTTCTTC
>TRBD2|TRBJ2-1|TRBV11-3|few
CASSPGLAGGMQFF
TGTGCCAGCAGCCCCGGACTAGCGGGAGGTATGCAGTTCTTC
>NA|TRBJ2-7|TRBV30|NA
CAWRPWVTRYSYEQYF
TGTGCCTGGAGGCCCTGGGTTACCCGGTACTCCTACGAGCAGTACTTC
>NA|TRBJ1-1|TRBV7-9|NA
CASSSNRAMNTEAFF
TGTGCCAGCAGCTCGAACAGGGCTATGAACACTGAAGCTTTCTTT
>TRBD1|TRBJ2-7|TRBV9|once
CASSAGQGFYEQYF
TGTGCCAGCAGCGCGGGACAGGGTTTTTACGAGCAGTACTTC
>NA|TRBJ1-3|TRBV2|NA
CASSEVGGSNSGNTIYF
TGTGCCAGCAGTGAAGTGGGAGGGAGTAACTCTGGAAACACCATATATTTT
>NA|TRBJ2-1|TRBV5-1|NA
CASSLLNNEQFF
TGCGCCAGCAGTCTGTTGAACAATGAGCAGTTCTTC
>NA|TRBJ2-7|TRBV2|NA
CASMDPYEQYF
TGTGCCAGCATGGACCCCTACGAGCAGTACTTC
>NA|TRBJ1-6|TRBV4-3|once
CASSQDQGEDSPLHF
TGCGCCAGCAGCCAAGATCAGGGCGAGGATTCACCCCTCCACTTT
>NA|TRBJ2-7|TRBV29-1|NA
CSVRRGPTYEQYF
TGCAGCGTTCGACGGGGGCCGACCTACGAGCAGTACTTC
>NA|TRBJ2-3|TRBV6-5|NA
CASSYSSSEDTQYF
TGTGCCAGCAGTTACTCTTCCAGCGAAGATACGCAGTATTTT
>TRBD2|TRBJ2-7|TRBV7-8|NA
CASSLVAGDSYEQYF
TGTGCCAGCAGCTTAGTAGCGGGGGACTCCTACGAGCAGTACTTC
>NA|TRBJ1-3|TRBV25-1|NA
CASSEIGGDGNTIYF
TGTGCCAGCAGTGAAATCGGGGGCGATGGAAACACCATATATTTT
>NA|TRBJ2-7|TRBV14|few
CASSQDLTGDEQYF
TGTGCCAGCAGCCAAGATCTGACCGGGGATGAGCAGTACTTC
>NA|TRBJ2-2|TRBV7-2|NA
CASSLVITGELFF
TGTGCCAGCAGCTTAGTTATTACCGGGGAGCTGTTTTTT
>TRBD1|TRBJ1-1|TRBV14|NA
CASSNSGGTEAFF
TGTGCCAGCAGTAATTCAGGGGGGACTGAAGCTTTCTTT
>TRBD1|TRBJ2-1|TRBV7-2|NA
CASSPRTGGSYNEQFF
TGTGCCAGCAGCCCACGGACAGGGGGTTCTTACAATGAGCAGTTCTTC
>TRBD1|TRBJ2-7|TRBV19|NA
CASSMVRQGYYEQYF
TGTGCCAGTAGTATGGTGAGACAGGGATACTACGAGCAGTACTTC
>TRBD1|TRBJ1-6|TRBV2|NA
CASSRRRTGRPLHF
TGTGCCAGCAGCCGACGCCGGACAGGGAGACCCCTCCACTTT
>TRBD1|TRBJ2-7|TRBV5-6|NA
CASSLGTGEQYF
TGTGCCAGCAGCTTGGGGACAGGCGAGCAGTACTTC
>TRBD2|TRBJ2-7|TRBV7-6|NA
CASSSGGRDGTYEQYF
TGTGCCAGCAGCTCCGGCGGGAGGGACGGGACCTACGAGCAGTACTTC
>NA|TRBJ1-6|TRBV4-3|few
CASSQEESPLHF
TGCGCCAGCAGCCAAGAGGAATCACCCCTCCACTTT
>NA|TRBJ2-7|TRBV5-1|NA
CASSTGQYEQYF
TGCGCCAGCAGCACCGGACAGTACGAGCAGTACTTC
>TRBD1|TRBJ2-5|TRBV18|NA
CASSTQGAQYF
TGTGCCAGCTCAACGCAGGGGGCCCAGTACTTC
>NA|TRBJ2-7|TRBV6-1|NA
CASSDPPAYEQYF
TGTGCCAGCAGTGACCCGCCTGCGTACGAGCAGTACTTC
>NA|TRBJ2-5|TRBV20-1|once
CSARVLETQYF
TGCAGTGCTCGGGTTCTTGAGACCCAGTACTTC
>TRBD1|TRBJ1-2|TRBV7-6|once
CASSRARDSYGYTF
TGTGCCAGCAGCCGTGCCCGGGACAGCTATGGCTACACCTTC
>NA|TRBJ1-5|TRBV9|NA
CASSVDHNQPQHF
TGTGCCAGCAGCGTAGACCACAATCAGCCCCAGCATTTT
>TRBD1|TRBJ1-1|TRBV7-9|NA
CASSNRQGKTNTEAFF
TGTGCCAGCAGCAACCGACAGGGGAAAACGAACACTGAAGCTTTCTTT
>NA|TRBJ1-1|TRBV5-4|once
CASSLAIRAVNTEAFF
TGTGCCAGCAGCTTGGCCATCCGTGCTGTGAACACTGAAGCTTTCTTT
>NA|TRBJ2-5|TRBV20-1|NA
CSVGGQETQYF
TGCAGTGTAGGGGGGCAAGAGACCCAGTACTTC
>NA|TRBJ1-4|TRBV7-2|few
CASSPVQGEKLFF
TGTGCCAGCAGCCCTGTCCAGGGCGAAAAACTGTTTTTT
>NA|TRBJ1-1|TRBV7-2|few
CASSFSGTTVEAFF
TGTGCCAGCAGCTTCTCAGGGACGACTGTTGAAGCTTTCTTT
>NA|TRBJ2-1|TRBV4-3|NA
CASSHRDGDEQFF
TGCGCCAGCAGCCACAGGGACGGGGATGAGCAGTTCTTC
>NA|TRBJ2-5|TRBV29-1|NA
CSVDNRIQETQYF
TGCAGCGTTGATAACCGGATTCAAGAGACCCAGTACTTC
>NA|TRBJ2-7|TRBV27|once
CASSFSVTYEQYF
TGTGCCAGCAGTTTTTCAGTTACCTACGAGCAGTACTTC
>NA|TRBJ1-6|TRBV18|few
CASSPGPSDGSPLHF
TGTGCCAGCTCACCGGGACCGTCGGACGGCTCACCCCTCCACTTT
>TRBD1|TRBJ1-1|TRBV10-3|NA
CASGTGRIDTEAFF
TGTGCCTCCGGGACAGGGAGGATCGACACTGAAGCTTTCTTT